This T cell receptor beta chain was obtained from a study of T cells in Graves' hyperthyroidism and ophthalmopathy. A patient was excluded if there was uncontrolled infection, other autoimmune disease, pregnancy or lactation. TCR beta CDR3 sequences were amplified from RNA transcripts. The HTBI set primed first-round TCR CDR3 RT-PCR. TCRdb reprocessed the multiplex PCR reads via MiXCR and lists one record per CDR3 protein. The sample contains a few hundred thousand distinct CDR3 sequences, around 14% of which appear only once. This clonotype was observed many times. Sequenced: blood. This TCR came from a woman under 40 with Graves' hyperthyroidism.

For the CDR3, the DNA is TGTGCCAGCAGCCGCTCACCGGGTAGCGGGAACACCGGGGAGCTGTTTTTT. Protein sequence: CASSRSPGSGNTGELFF. V usage is TRBV7-6 and J usage is TRBJ2-2; D is perhaps TRBD2 (6 bases). V lost 5 bases and J 1 base, leaving 17 bases between the germline ends. From germline, CDR1 is SGHVS and CDR2 FNYEAQ. CDR3 length equals 17 residues.